The T cell receptor beta chain under discussion was sequenced for a study of T cell responses to AZD1222 COVID-19 vaccine. The wider study: Second-dose schedules of about 4 or about 12 weeks were combined. Study observations and caveats: Repertoires were obtained only post-peak T cell response.

CDR3 size: 13 residues. Losses at the gene ends were 6 bases for V and 3 bases for J; bases not matched to a gene: 4. A note on this clone: Its matching antigen is unknown.

Data came from immunoSEQ multiplex PCR; TCRdb stores just in-frame clones and leaves some out. The sample lists about 150,000 clones, roughly 88% seen once, with roughly 2% in the top ten. The clonotype originates from an adult in good health. Material: peripheral blood, obtained on day 0 of AZD1222 vaccination. The chain joins TRBV12-3 or TRBV12-4 to TRBJ1-2, with 7 bases fitting TRBD1. The chain's CDR3 is CASSPGTDYGYTF. The CDR3 nucleotides read TGTGCCAGCAGCCCCGGGACAGACTATGGCTACACCTTC.